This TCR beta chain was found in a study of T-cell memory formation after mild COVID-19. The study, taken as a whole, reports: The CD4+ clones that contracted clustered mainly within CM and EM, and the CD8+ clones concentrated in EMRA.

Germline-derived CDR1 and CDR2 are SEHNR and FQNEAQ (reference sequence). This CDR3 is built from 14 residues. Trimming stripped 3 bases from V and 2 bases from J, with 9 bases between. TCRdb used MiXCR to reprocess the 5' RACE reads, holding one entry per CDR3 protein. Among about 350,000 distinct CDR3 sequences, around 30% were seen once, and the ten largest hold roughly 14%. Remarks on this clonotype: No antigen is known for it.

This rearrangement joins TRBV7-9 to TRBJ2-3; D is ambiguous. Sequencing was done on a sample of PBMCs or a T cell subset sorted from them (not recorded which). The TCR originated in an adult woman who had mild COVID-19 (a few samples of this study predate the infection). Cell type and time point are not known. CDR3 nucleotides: TGTGCCAGCAGCTTTCTGGGTATCACAGATACGCAGTATTTT. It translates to CASSFLGITDTQYF.